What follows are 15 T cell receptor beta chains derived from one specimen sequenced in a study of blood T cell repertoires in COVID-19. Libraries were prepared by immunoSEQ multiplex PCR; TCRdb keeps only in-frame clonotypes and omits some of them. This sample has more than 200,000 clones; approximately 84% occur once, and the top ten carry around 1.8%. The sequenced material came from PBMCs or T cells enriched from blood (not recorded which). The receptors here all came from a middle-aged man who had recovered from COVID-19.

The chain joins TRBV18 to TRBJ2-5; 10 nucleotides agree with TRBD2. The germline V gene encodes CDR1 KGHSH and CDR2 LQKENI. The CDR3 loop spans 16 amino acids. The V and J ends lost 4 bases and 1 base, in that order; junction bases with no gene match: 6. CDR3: CASSLAGGRIQETQYF. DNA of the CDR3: TGTGCCAGCTCACTAGCGGGGGGCCGGATCCAAGAGACCCAGTACTTC.

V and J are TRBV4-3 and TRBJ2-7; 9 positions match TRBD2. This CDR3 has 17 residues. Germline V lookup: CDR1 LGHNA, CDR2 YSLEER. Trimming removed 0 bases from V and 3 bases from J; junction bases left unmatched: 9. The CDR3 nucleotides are TGCGCCAGCAGCCAAGACCCTAGGGCTAGCGGGGTCTACGAGCAGTACTTC. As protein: CASSQDPRASGVYEQYF.

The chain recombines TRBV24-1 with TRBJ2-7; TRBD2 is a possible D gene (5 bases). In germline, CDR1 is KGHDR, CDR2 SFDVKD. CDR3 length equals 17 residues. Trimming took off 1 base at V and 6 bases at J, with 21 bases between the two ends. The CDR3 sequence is CATSDFSAATLGCEQYF. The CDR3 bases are TGTGCCACCAGTGATTTTAGCGCAGCGACCCTCGGGTGCGAGCAGTACTTC.

CDR3 region: CAISEPTAYEQYF. In DNA, the CDR3 is TGTGCCATCAGTGAGCCGACAGCCTACGAGCAGTACTTC. The chain employs TRBV10-3 and TRBJ2-7; weak D call: TRBD1 (5 bases). CDR1 is ENHRY and CDR2 is SYGVKD in the germline V gene. The CDR3 totals 13 residues. V was trimmed by 2 bases and J by 2 bases, leaving 7 bases between them.

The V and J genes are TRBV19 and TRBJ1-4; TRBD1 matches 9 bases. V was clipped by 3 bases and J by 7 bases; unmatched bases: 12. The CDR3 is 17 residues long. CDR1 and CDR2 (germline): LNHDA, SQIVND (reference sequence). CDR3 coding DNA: TGTGCCAGTAGTATCGGGGACAGGGCGGCCAGTAGTGAAAAACTGTTTTTT. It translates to CASSIGDRAASSEKLFF.

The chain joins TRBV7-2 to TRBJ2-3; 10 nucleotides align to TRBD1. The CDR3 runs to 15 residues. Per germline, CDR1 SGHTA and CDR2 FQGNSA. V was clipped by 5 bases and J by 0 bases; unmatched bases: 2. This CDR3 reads CASSLGQGSTDTQYF. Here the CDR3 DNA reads TGTGCCAGCAGCCTGGGACAGGGGAGCACAGATACGCAGTATTTT.

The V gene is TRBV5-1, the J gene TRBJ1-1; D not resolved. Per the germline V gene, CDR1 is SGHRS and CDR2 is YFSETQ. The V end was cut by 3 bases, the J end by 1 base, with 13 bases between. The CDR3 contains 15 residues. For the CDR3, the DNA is TGCGCCAGCAGCTCTAGCCGTCCCGGGAACACTGAAGCTTTCTTT. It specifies CASSSSRPGNTEAFF.

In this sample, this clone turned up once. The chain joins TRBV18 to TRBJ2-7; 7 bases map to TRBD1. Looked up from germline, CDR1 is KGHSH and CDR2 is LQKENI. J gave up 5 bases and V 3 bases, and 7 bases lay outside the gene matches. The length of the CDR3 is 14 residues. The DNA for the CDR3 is TGTGCCAGCTCACCCCAGGGGGTAGTTAACGAGCAGTACTTC. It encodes CASSPQGVVNEQYF.

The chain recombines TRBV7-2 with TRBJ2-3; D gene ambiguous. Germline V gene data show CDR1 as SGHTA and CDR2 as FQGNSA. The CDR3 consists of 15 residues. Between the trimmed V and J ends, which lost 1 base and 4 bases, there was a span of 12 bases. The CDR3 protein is CASSLGSRNPDTQYF. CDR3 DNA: TGTGCCAGCAGCTTAGGGTCCAGGAACCCAGATACGCAGTATTTT.

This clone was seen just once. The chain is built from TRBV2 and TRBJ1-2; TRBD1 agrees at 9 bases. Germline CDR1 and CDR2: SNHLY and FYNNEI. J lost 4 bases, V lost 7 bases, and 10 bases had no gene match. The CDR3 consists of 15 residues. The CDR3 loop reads CASTDAGQGGYGYTF. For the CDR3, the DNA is TGTGCCAGCACTGACGCGGGACAGGGAGGCTATGGCTACACCTTC.

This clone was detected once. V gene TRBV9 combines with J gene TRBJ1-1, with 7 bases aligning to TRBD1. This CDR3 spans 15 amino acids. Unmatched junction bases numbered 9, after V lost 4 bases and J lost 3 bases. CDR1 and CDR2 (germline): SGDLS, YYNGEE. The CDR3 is CASSKRQGLDTEAFF. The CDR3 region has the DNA TGTGCCAGCAGCAAAAGACAGGGCTTGGACACTGAAGCTTTCTTT. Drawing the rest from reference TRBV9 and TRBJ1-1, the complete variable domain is DSGVTQTPKHLITATGQRVTLRCSPRSGDLSVYWYQQSLDQGLQFLIQYYNGEERAKGNILERFSAQQFPDLHSELNLSSLELGDSALYFCASSKRQGLDTEAFFGQGTRLTVV.

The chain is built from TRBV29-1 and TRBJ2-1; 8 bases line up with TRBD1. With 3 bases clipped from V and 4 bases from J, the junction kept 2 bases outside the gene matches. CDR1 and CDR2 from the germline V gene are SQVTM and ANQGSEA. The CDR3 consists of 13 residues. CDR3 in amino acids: CSVDRGRYNEQFF. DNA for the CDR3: TGCAGCGTTGACAGGGGGCGATACAATGAGCAGTTCTTC.

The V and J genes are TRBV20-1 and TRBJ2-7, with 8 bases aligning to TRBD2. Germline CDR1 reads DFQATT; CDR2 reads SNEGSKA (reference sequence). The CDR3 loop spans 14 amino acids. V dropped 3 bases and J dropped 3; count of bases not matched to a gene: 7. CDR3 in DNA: TGCAGTGCTAGTATTAGCGGGACAAACTACGAGCAGTACTTC. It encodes CSASISGTNYEQYF.

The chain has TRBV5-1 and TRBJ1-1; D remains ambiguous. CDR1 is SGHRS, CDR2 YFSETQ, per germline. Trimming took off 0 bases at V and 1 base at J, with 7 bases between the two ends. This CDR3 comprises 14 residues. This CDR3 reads CASSLGSENTEAFF. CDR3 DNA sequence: TGCGCCAGCAGCTTGGGATCAGAGAACACTGAAGCTTTCTTT.

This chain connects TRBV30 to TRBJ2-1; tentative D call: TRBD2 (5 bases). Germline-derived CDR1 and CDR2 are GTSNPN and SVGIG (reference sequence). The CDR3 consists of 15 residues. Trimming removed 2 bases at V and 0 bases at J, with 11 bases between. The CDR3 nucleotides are TGTGCCTGGAGTCCGACGGGGAGCTCCTACAATGAGCAGTTCTTC. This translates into CAWSPTGSSYNEQFF.